The sequence of this T cell receptor (beta chain) was determined in a study of shared clonotypes between healthy human individuals. Naivety among CD8 cells was defined by CD45RO negativity and positive CCR7 selection, thereby excluding terminally differentiated effector memory CD45RA+ cells. The V segment lost 5 bases and the J segment 1 base; nucleotides outside the gene matches: 11. The CDR3 runs to 19 residues. Germline V lookup: CDR1 SEHNR, CDR2 FQNEAQ (reference sequence). TCRdb's table, derived via immunoSEQ multiplex PCR, lists solely in-frame clones and lacks some. Here the sample spans hundreds of thousands of clones, about 96% being singletons.

This TCR was sampled from a man in his thirties or forties in good health. The source material was naive CD8+ T cells sorted from blood. The chain recombines TRBV7-9 with TRBJ2-3; 14 nucleotides line up with TRBD2. The CDR3 region is CASSQETSGRGEGTDTQYF. DNA of the CDR3: TGTGCCAGCAGCCAAGAGACTAGCGGGAGGGGTGAGGGCACAGATACGCAGTATTTT.